This T cell receptor (beta chain) was identified in a study of shared clonotypes between healthy human individuals. As to this clone: Its target is not known.

Study results and caveats: What naive subsets generally showed was a larger estimated richness than memory subsets showed.

TCRdb keeps only in-frame clones here, not all; method: immunoSEQ multiplex PCR. The table shows 1.4 million or so clones, with just under 99% occurring only once. The germline V gene encodes CDR1 SGHNT and CDR2 YYREEE (reference sequence). The V and J ends lost 3 bases and 3 bases respectively, with 15 bases between them. The CDR3 extends over 15 amino acids. What was sequenced was naive CD4+ T cells sorted from blood. Subset defined: CD45RA+ positively selected. This chain links TRBV5-4 with TRBJ1-1, with a tentative D call TRBD1 (5 bases). The receptor was derived from a man aged 25 to 40 in good health. CDR3: CASSSPILGDTEAFF. CDR3 DNA: TGTGCCAGCAGCTCGCCGATTTTGGGGGACACTGAAGCTTTCTTT. The entire variable domain, with the rest obtained from reference TRBV5-4 and TRBJ1-1, is as follows: ETGVTQSPTHLIKTRGQQVTLRCSSQSGHNTVSWYQQALGQGPQFIFQYYREEENGRGNFPPRFSGLQFPNYSSELNVNALELDDSALYLCASSSPILGDTEAFFGQGTRLTVV.